The 23 T cell receptor beta chains below were found in one sample sequenced in a study of cytotoxic CD8 clonotypes in ibrutinib-treated CLL. Here immunoSEQ multiplex PCR was the method, and the copy in TCRdb shows in-frame clones only, minus some. The table lists more than 110,000 clones, approximately 89% of them singletons, with less than 14% in the top ten. Here the sequenced sample was PBMCs, taken after 12 months of ibrutinib treatment. The receptors were sampled from a human donor with chronic lymphocytic leukemia.

The CDR3 sequence: CASSLGAEQYF. DNA for the CDR3: TGTGCCAGCAGCTTAGGGGCCGAGCAGTACTTC. The chain joins TRBV7-9 to TRBJ2-7; D unclear. Germline V gene lookup returns CDR1 SEHNR and CDR2 FQNEAQ (reference sequence). Trimming cost V 1 base and J 6 bases, with 4 bases left between them. The CDR3 is 11 amino acids.

This chain links TRBV27 with TRBJ1-4; possibly TRBD1 for D (6 bases). CDR1 and CDR2 from the germline V gene are MNHEY and SMNVEV (reference sequence). There are 16 residues in the CDR3. The V end lost 5 bases, the J end lost 0 bases, and 13 bases lay between the germline ends. CDR3 nucleotide sequence: TGTGCCAGCAGTCCCCAGGGGCAACCAACTAATGAAAAACTGTTTTTT. The encoded protein is CASSPQGQPTNEKLFF.

The rearrangement uses TRBV18 and TRBJ2-1; 13 bases match TRBD2. The CDR3 runs 16 residues. J gave up 7 bases and V 6 bases, and 9 bases lay outside the gene matches. Germline lookup yields CDR1 KGHSH and CDR2 LQKENI. This CDR3 is CASSRPTSGRSNEQFF. The CDR3 DNA reads TGTGCCAGCTCGCGTCCGACTAGCGGGAGGAGTAATGAGCAGTTCTTC.

The rearrangement joins TRBV18 to TRBJ2-5, with D possibly TRBD2 on 5 matching bases. Looked up from germline, CDR1 is KGHSH and CDR2 is LQKENI. The CDR3 has 14 residues. The germline V and J ends were trimmed by 0 bases and 5 bases, with 10 bases remaining between them. The CDR3 DNA reads as TGTGCCAGCTCACCACCGGAAAGGAGGGAGACCCAGTACTTC. It encodes CASSPPERRETQYF. Full variable domain (missing parts from reference TRBV18 and TRBJ2-5): NAGVMQNPRHLVRRRGQEARLRCSPMKGHSHVYWYRQLPEEGLKFMVYLQKENIIDESGMPKERFSAEFPKEGPSILRIQQVVRGDSAAYFCASSPPERRETQYFGPGTRLLVL.

This clone was observed a handful of times. This rearrangement joins TRBV6-5 to TRBJ1-4; D is undetermined. Trimming removed 6 bases at V and 4 bases at J, with 12 bases between. Per germline, CDR1 MNHEY and CDR2 SVGAGI. The CDR3 runs 14 residues. The CDR3 protein is CASRTTGLNEKLFF. Here the CDR3 DNA reads TGTGCCAGCAGGACCACGGGCCTTAATGAAAAACTGTTTTTT.

The chain couples TRBV19 to TRBJ2-5; a possible D gene is TRBD2 (6 bases). The germline V and J ends were trimmed by 4 bases and 5 bases, with 14 bases remaining between them. In germline, CDR1 is LNHDA, CDR2 SQIVND (reference sequence). The CDR3 is made up of 14 amino acids. Here the CDR3 reads CASSRRDSRETQYF. For the CDR3, the DNA is TGTGCCAGTAGTAGACGGGACTCGCGGGAGACCCAGTACTTC.

CDR3 coding DNA: TGTGCCAGCTCACCGACAGGGCAAGCGGCATCGGATACGCAGTATTTT. Protein product: CASSPTGQAASDTQYF. The chain joins TRBV18 to TRBJ2-3; 7 bases match TRBD1. The V gene end was trimmed by 3 bases and the J gene end by 6 bases; junction bases not matched to a gene: 12. In germline, CDR1 is KGHSH, CDR2 LQKENI. The CDR3 spans 16 residues.

The chain recombines TRBV28 with TRBJ2-7; TRBD1 agrees at 7 bases. The length of the CDR3 is 15 residues. Germline trimming cut 3 bases from V and 3 bases from J; bases unmatched to any gene: 8. The germline gives CDR1 MDHEN, CDR2 SYDVKM. For the CDR3, the DNA is TGTGCCAGCAGTTTTGCCCCGGACAGGATCTACGAGCAGTACTTC. Protein: CASSFAPDRIYEQYF. Combining the CDR3 with reference TRBV28 and TRBJ2-7 gives the whole variable domain DVKVTQSSRYLVKRTGEKVFLECVQDMDHENMFWYRQDPGLGLRLIYFSYDVKMKEKGDIPEGYSVSREKKERFSLILESASTNQTSMYLCASSFAPDRIYEQYFGPGTRLTVT.

The rearrangement joins TRBV27 to TRBJ2-1; weak D call: TRBD1 (5 bases). Germline CDR1 and CDR2: MNHEY and SMNVEV (reference sequence). The germline V and J ends were trimmed by 5 bases and 5 bases, with 10 bases remaining between them. This CDR3 region has 13 residues. CDR3 coding DNA: TGTGCCAGCAGTAAACAGGTAAACAATGAGCAGTTCTTC. Its protein product is CASSKQVNNEQFF.

V gene TRBV5-1 combines with J gene TRBJ2-2, with D unresolved. The germline V and J ends were trimmed by 1 base and 2 bases, with 6 bases remaining between them. The CDR3 runs to 14 residues. CDR1 SGHRS and CDR2 YFSETQ come from the germline V gene. This chain's CDR3 is CASSLTTNTGELFF. DNA for the CDR3: TGCGCCAGCAGCTTGACCACCAACACCGGGGAGCTGTTTTTT.

The chain couples TRBV27 to TRBJ2-7, with 12 positions matching TRBD1. CDR1 is MNHEY and CDR2 is SMNVEV in the germline V gene (reference sequence). The CDR3 is 16 amino acids. The V and J ends lost 3 bases and 7 bases, in that order; junction bases with no gene match: 10. CDR3 bases: TGTGCCAGCAGTTTCGGACCGGGACAGGGGGCGCGGGAGCAGTACTTC. Protein product: CASSFGPGQGAREQYF.

The J gene is TRBJ2-7, the V gene TRBV29-1; 11 nucleotides line up with TRBD2. The trim removed 5 bases at V and 5 bases at J, leaving 8 bases unmatched. The germline V gene encodes CDR1 SQVTM and CDR2 ANQGSEA. The CDR3 is 14 amino acids. The CDR3 region is CSVLRLAGTDEQYF. CDR3 coding DNA: TGCAGCGTTCTTCGACTAGCGGGAACCGACGAGCAGTACTTC.

This clone appeared once. V usage is TRBV2 and J usage is TRBJ1-4; 7 bases match TRBD1. The CDR3 has 14 amino acids. V lost 6 bases and J lost 5; bases outside the gene matches: 6. CDR1 is SNHLY and CDR2 is FYNNEI in the germline V gene. CDR3 residues: CASSPRGENEKLFF. CDR3 nucleotide sequence: TGTGCCAGCAGCCCCAGGGGGGAGAATGAAAAACTGTTTTTT.

A word on this clone: Within the sample, other DNA sequences also encode this same CDR3. This rearrangement joins TRBV28 to TRBJ1-3; D call uncertain. V was cut by 4 bases and J by 2 bases, with 0 bases left in between. The CDR3 spans 11 residues. CDR1 is MDHEN, CDR2 SYDVKM, per germline. CDR3 region: CASSSGNTIYF. CDR3 bases: TGTGCCAGCAGTTCTGGAAACACCATATATTTT.

This chain uses TRBV28 with TRBJ1-4; D might be TRBD1 (6 bases). Germline CDR1 reads MDHEN; CDR2 reads SYDVKM. CDR3 size: 14 residues. V dropped 4 bases and J dropped 8 bases, with 14 bases sitting between them. DNA for the CDR3: TGTGCCAGCAGTTCGCCCGGGACAAAGGAAAAACTGTTTTTT. The encoded protein is CASSSPGTKEKLFF.

This chain uses TRBV7-2 with TRBJ2-7; D is perhaps TRBD1 (5 bases). The ends were cut back, 5 bases at V and 4 bases at J, with 12 bases in the middle. The CDR3 contains 13 residues. CDR1 and CDR2 from the germline V gene are SGHTA and FQGNSA. The CDR3 loop reads CASSHVTAYEQYF. The CDR3 coding sequence is TGTGCCAGCAGCCACGTGACAGCATACGAGCAGTACTTC. The variable domain in full, with the rest retrieved from reference TRBV7-2 and TRBJ2-7, is GAGVSQSPSNKVTEKGKDVELRCDPISGHTALYWYRQSLGQGLEFLIYFQGNSAPDKSGLPSDRFSAERTGGSVSTLTIQRTQQEDSAVYLCASSHVTAYEQYFGPGTRLTVT.

The chain links TRBV7-9 to TRBJ1-2, with 7 bases that match TRBD1. CDR3 length: 14 residues. The V and J ends lost 4 bases and 8 bases, in that order; junction bases with no gene match: 10. Per the germline V gene, CDR1 is SEHNR and CDR2 is FQNEAQ (reference sequence). Here the CDR3 reads CASSSQGVLNGYTF. In DNA form, the CDR3 reads TGTGCCAGCAGCTCCCAGGGGGTCTTGAACGGCTACACCTTC.

The gene calls are TRBV5-1 and TRBJ2-3; perhaps TRBD1 as D (6 bases). Germline-derived CDR1 and CDR2 are SGHRS and YFSETQ. The germline V and J ends were trimmed by 4 bases and 4 bases, with 16 bases remaining between them. CDR3 length: 15 amino acids. The DNA of the CDR3 is TGCGCCAGCAGCGCCTGGAATGGGGGCGCAGATACGCAGTATTTT. Protein sequence: CASSAWNGGADTQYF. Full variable domain (rest looked up from reference TRBV5-1 and TRBJ2-3): KAGVTQTPRYLIKTRGQQVTLSCSPISGHRSVSWYQQTPGQGLQFLFEYFSETQRNKGNFPGRFSGRQFSNSRSEMNVSTLELGDSALYLCASSAWNGGADTQYFGPGTRLTVL.

The chain uses TRBV25-1 and TRBJ1-1, with a tentative D call TRBD1 (6 bases). Per the germline V gene, CDR1 is MGHDK and CDR2 is SYGVNS. The length of the CDR3 is 12 residues. V shed 7 bases and J shed 2 bases, with 8 bases lying between them. The CDR3: CASKGVNTEAFF. The CDR3 DNA sequence: TGTGCCAGCAAGGGGGTTAACACTGAAGCTTTCTTT.

The chain couples TRBV7-2 to TRBJ1-5; D gene ambiguous. The V end was cut by 1 base, the J end by 3 bases, with 10 bases between. The germline V gene has CDR1 SGHTA and CDR2 FQGNSA. There are 15 residues in the CDR3. The chain's CDR3 is CASSLVGGINQPQHF. In nucleotides, the CDR3 is TGTGCCAGCAGCTTAGTGGGCGGAATCAATCAGCCCCAGCATTTT.

The chain recombines TRBV6-5 with TRBJ2-5; 8 nucleotides align to TRBD2. CDR3 length: 16 residues. After removal of 0 bases from V and 4 bases from J, the junction contained 7 bases not matched to a gene. Germline V gene data show CDR1 as MNHEY and CDR2 as SVGAGI. The CDR3 DNA reads TGTGCCAGCAGTTACTCCGGGGGGGTCCCAGGAGAGACCCAGTACTTC. Translating gives CASSYSGGVPGETQYF.

This chain joins TRBV9 and TRBJ2-2; D perhaps matches TRBD1 (5 bases). Germline V lookup: CDR1 SGDLS, CDR2 YYNGEE. The CDR3 extends over 14 amino acids. V was shortened by 5 bases and J by 3 bases, with 11 bases between the two germline ends. The DNA of the CDR3 is TGTGCCAGCAGACTGTCAGGGCACACCGGGGAGCTGTTTTTT. Translating gives CASRLSGHTGELFF. Drawing the rest from reference TRBV9 and TRBJ2-2, the complete variable domain is DSGVTQTPKHLITATGQRVTLRCSPRSGDLSVYWYQQSLDQGLQFLIQYYNGEERAKGNILERFSAQQFPDLHSELNLSSLELGDSALYFCASRLSGHTGELFFGEGSRLTVL.

The rearrangement uses TRBV7-8 and TRBJ1-2, with D possibly being TRBD1 (6 bases). V was pared by 4 bases and J by 0 bases, with 12 bases between. This CDR3 has 15 amino acids. CDR1 SGHVS and CDR2 FQNEAQ come from the germline V gene. The CDR3 nucleotides read TGTGCCAGCAGCTCCATCAGGGGCGCTAACTATGGCTACACCTTC. Its protein is CASSSIRGANYGYTF.